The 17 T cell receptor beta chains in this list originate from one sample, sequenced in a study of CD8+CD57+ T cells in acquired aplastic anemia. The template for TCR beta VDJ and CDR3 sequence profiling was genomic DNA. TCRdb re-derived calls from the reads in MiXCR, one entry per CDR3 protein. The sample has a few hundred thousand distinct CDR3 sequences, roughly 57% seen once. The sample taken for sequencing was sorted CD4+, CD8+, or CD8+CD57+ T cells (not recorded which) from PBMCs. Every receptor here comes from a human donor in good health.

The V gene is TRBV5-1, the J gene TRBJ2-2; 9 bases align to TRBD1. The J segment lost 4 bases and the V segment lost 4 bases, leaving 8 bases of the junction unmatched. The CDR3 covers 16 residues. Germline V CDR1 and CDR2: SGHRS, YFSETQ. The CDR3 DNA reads TGCGCCAGCAGCCCGGACAGGGGCGACAGCACCGGGGAGCTGTTTTTT. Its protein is CASSPDRGDSTGELFF. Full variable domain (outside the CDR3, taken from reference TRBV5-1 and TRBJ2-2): KAGVTQTPRYLIKTRGQQVTLSCSPISGHRSVSWYQQTPGQGLQFLFEYFSETQRNKGNFPGRFSGRQFSNSRSEMNVSTLELGDSALYLCASSPDRGDSTGELFFGEGSRLTVL.

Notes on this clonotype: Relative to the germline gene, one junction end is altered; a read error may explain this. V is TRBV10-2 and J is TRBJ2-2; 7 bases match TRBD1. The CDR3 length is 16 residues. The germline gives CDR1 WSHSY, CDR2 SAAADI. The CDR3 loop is CASSEPGQLNTGELSF. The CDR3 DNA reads TGCGCCAGCAGTGAGCCGGGACAGTTGAACACCGGGGAGCTGTCTTTT.

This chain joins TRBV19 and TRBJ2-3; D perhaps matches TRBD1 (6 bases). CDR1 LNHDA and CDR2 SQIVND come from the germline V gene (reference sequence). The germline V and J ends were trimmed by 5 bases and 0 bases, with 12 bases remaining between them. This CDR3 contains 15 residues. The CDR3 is CASSLRTASTDTQYF. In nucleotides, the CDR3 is TGTGCCAGTAGTCTCCGGACAGCTAGCACAGATACGCAGTATTTT.

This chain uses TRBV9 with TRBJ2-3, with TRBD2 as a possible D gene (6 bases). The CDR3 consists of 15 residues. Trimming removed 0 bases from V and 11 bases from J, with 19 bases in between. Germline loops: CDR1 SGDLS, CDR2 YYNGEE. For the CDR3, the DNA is TGTGCCAGCAGCGTAGTGGAGGGGATGGGCGATGAGCAGTATTTT. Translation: CASSVVEGMGDEQYF. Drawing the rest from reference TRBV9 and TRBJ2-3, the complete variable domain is DSGVTQTPKHLITATGQRVTLRCSPRSGDLSVYWYQQSLDQGLQFLIQYYNGEERAKGNILERFSAQQFPDLHSELNLSSLELGDSALYFCASSVVEGMGDEQYFGPGTRLTVL.

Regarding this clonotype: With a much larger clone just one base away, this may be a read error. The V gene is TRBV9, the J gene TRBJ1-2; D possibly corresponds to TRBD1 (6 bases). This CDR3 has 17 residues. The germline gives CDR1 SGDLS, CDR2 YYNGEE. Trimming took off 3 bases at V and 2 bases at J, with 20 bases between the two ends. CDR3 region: CASSAGGSPGTNYGYTF. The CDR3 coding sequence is TGTGCCAGCAGCGCCGGGGGCTCCCCGGGTACAAACTATGGCTACACCTTC.

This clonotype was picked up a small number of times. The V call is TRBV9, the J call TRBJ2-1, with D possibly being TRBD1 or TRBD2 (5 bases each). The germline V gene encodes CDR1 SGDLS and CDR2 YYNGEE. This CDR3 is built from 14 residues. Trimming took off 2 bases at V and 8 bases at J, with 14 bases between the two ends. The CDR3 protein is CASSVEGWTDEQFF. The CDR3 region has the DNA TGTGCCAGCAGCGTTGAGGGGTGGACGGATGAGCAGTTCTTC.

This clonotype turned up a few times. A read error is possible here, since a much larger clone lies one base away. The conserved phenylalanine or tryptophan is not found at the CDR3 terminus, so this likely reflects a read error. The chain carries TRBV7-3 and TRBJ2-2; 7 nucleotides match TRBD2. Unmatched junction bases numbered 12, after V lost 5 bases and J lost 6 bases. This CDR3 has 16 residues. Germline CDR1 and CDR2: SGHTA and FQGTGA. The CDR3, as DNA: TGTGCCAGCAGCACCCTGGGGCGGGAGTATCCCGGGGAGCTGTTTTCT. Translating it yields CASSTLGREYPGELFS.

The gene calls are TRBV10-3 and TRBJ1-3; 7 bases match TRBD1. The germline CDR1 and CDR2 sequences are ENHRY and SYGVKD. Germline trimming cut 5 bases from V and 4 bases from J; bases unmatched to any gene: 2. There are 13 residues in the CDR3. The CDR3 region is CAISSGQGNTIYF. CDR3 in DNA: TGTGCCATCAGTTCGGGACAGGGAAACACCATATATTTT.

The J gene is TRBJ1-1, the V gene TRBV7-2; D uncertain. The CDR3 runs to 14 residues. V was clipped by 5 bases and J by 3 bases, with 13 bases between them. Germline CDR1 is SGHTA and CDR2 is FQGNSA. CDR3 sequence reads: CASSNSGGDTEAFF. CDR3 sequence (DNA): TGTGCCAGCAGCAACTCCGGTGGGGACACTGAAGCTTTCTTT. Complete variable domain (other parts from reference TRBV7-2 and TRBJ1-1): GAGVSQSPSNKVTEKGKDVELRCDPISGHTALYWYRQSLGQGLEFLIYFQGNSAPDKSGLPSDRFSAERTGGSVSTLTIQRTQQEDSAVYLCASSNSGGDTEAFFGQGTRLTVV.

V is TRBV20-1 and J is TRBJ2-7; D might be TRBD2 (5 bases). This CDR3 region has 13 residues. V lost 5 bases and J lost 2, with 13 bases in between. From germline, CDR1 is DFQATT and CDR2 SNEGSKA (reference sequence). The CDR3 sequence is CSAEGFRTYEQYF. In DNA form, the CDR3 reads TGCAGTGCTGAGGGATTTCGCACCTACGAGCAGTACTTC.

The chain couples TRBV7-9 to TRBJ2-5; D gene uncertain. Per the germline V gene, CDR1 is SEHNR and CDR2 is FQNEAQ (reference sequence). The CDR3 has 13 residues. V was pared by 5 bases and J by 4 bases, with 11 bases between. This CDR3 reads CASSLRAGETQYF. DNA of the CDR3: TGTGCCAGCAGCCTCCGGGCCGGAGAGACCCAGTACTTC.

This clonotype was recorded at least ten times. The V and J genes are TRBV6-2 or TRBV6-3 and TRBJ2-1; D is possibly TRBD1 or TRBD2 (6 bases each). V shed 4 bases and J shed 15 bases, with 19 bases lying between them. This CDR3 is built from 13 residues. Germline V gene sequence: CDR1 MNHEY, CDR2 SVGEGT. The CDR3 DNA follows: TGTGCCAGCAGTTTCTCGGACGGGGGCAATCGGTTCTTC. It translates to CASSFSDGGNRFF.

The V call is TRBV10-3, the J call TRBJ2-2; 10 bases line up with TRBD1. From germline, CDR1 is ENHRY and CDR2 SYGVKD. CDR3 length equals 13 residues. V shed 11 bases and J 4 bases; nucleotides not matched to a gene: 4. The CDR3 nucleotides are TGTGCCCTACGACAGGGGGCCACCGGGGAGCTGTTTTTT. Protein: CALRQGATGELFF.

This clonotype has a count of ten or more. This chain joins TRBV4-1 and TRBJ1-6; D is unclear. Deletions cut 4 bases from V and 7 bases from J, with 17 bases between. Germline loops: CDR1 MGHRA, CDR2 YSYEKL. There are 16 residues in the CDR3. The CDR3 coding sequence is TGCGCCAGCAGCCTCAATGGAGACTTTCAGAATTCACCCCTCCACTTT. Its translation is CASSLNGDFQNSPLHF.

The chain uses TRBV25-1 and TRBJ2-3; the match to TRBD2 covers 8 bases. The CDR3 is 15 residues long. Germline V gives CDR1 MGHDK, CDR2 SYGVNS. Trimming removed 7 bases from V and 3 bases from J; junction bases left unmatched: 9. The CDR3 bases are TGTGCCAGCACTGGGAGCGGGAGAACTACAGATACGCAGTATTTT. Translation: CASTGSGRTTDTQYF.

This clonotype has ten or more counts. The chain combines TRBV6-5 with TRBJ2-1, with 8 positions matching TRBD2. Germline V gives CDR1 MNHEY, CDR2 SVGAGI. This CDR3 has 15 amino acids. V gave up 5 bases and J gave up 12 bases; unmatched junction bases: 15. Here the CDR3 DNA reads TGTGCCAGCAGTGCGAGGCCGGGACTAGGAAGGACGCAGTTCTTC. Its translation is CASSARPGLGRTQFF.

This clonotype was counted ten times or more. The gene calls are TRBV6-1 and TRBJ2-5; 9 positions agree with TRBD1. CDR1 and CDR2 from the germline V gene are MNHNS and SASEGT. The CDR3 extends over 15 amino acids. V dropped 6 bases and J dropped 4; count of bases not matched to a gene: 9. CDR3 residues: CASRAQTGGVETQYF. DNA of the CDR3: TGTGCCAGCAGAGCCCAAACAGGGGGCGTAGAGACCCAGTACTTC.